The clone carrying this T cell receptor beta chain has a handful of counts. Per germline, CDR1 LGHNA and CDR2 YNFKEQ. With 0 bases removed from V and 7 bases from J, the gap between germline ends came to 28 bases. The CDR3 covers 20 residues. This entry comes from a study of blood T cells in healthy people across ages. Isolating PBMCs gave at least 7 million of these cells per sample. Sample-barcoded 5' priming and a J-beta primer mix drove a second PCR of roughly 7 to 11 cycles. MiXCR, run by TCRdb on the 5' RACE reads, gives a single entry per CDR3 protein. The table has about 730,000 distinct CDR3 sequences, roughly 43% seen once; the top ten hold around a fifth.

The receptor comes from an older woman in good health. Sequenced sample: blood. The chain recombines TRBV4-2 with TRBJ2-1, with D perhaps matching TRBD2 (6 bases). The CDR3: CASSQDSLGVAGLEVNEQFF. CDR3 DNA sequence: TGTGCCAGCAGCCAAGACTCCCTAGGTGTGGCGGGACTTGAGGTTAATGAGCAGTTCTTC.